This T cell receptor beta chain emerged from a study of blood T cell repertoires in COVID-19. Study at large: Researchers got acute and convalescent COVID-19 samples from the United States, Italy and Spain. Nucleic acid was either cDNA or gDNA, and it came from T cells, B-cell-depleted T cells, or PBMCs.

TCRdb's table, derived via immunoSEQ multiplex PCR, lists solely in-frame clones and lacks some. This sample has under 150,000 clones, with roughly 81% found just once. In germline, CDR1 is SGHTA, CDR2 FQGNSA. Trimming took 2 bases from V and 4 from J, leaving 11 bases between them. The CDR3 loop spans 14 amino acids. Specimen: peripheral blood. This TCR derives from a human donor in a cohort sampled during active COVID-19. V gene TRBV7-2 combines with J gene TRBJ1-2, with D tentatively TRBD1 (5 bases). CDR3 sequence reads: CASSLTGSRYGYTF. The DNA for the CDR3 is TGTGCCAGCAGCTTAACAGGCTCTCGCTATGGCTACACCTTC. Full variable domain (rest looked up from reference TRBV7-2 and TRBJ1-2): GAGVSQSPSNKVTEKGKDVELRCDPISGHTALYWYRQSLGQGLEFLIYFQGNSAPDKSGLPSDRFSAERTGGSVSTLTIQRTQQEDSAVYLCASSLTGSRYGYTFGSGTRLTVV.